This note documents a single TCR beta chain sequence. Participant-reported clinical history was the basis for cohort assignment. These data originate in a study of blood T cell repertoires in COVID-19. On the study more broadly: The analysed material was cDNA or gDNA that came from T cells, B-cell-depleted T cells, or PBMCs.

The repertoire was sequenced with immunoSEQ multiplex PCR; TCRdb's copy has only in-frame clones and lacks some. The sample lists some 300,000 clones, nearly 90% occurring once. There are 14 residues in the CDR3. CDR1 and CDR2 (germline): SNHLY, FYNNEI. Trimming took 7 bases from V and 4 from J; bases not matched to a gene: 10. The source material was PBMCs or T cells enriched from blood (not recorded which). The gene calls are TRBV2 and TRBJ2-7; 7 bases line up with TRBD1. The origin of this receptor is a woman aged 50 to 60 who had been exposed to COVID-19. The chain's CDR3 is CASKWGQNIYEQYF. CDR3 nucleotide sequence: TGTGCCAGCAAGTGGGGACAGAATATTTACGAGCAGTACTTC.